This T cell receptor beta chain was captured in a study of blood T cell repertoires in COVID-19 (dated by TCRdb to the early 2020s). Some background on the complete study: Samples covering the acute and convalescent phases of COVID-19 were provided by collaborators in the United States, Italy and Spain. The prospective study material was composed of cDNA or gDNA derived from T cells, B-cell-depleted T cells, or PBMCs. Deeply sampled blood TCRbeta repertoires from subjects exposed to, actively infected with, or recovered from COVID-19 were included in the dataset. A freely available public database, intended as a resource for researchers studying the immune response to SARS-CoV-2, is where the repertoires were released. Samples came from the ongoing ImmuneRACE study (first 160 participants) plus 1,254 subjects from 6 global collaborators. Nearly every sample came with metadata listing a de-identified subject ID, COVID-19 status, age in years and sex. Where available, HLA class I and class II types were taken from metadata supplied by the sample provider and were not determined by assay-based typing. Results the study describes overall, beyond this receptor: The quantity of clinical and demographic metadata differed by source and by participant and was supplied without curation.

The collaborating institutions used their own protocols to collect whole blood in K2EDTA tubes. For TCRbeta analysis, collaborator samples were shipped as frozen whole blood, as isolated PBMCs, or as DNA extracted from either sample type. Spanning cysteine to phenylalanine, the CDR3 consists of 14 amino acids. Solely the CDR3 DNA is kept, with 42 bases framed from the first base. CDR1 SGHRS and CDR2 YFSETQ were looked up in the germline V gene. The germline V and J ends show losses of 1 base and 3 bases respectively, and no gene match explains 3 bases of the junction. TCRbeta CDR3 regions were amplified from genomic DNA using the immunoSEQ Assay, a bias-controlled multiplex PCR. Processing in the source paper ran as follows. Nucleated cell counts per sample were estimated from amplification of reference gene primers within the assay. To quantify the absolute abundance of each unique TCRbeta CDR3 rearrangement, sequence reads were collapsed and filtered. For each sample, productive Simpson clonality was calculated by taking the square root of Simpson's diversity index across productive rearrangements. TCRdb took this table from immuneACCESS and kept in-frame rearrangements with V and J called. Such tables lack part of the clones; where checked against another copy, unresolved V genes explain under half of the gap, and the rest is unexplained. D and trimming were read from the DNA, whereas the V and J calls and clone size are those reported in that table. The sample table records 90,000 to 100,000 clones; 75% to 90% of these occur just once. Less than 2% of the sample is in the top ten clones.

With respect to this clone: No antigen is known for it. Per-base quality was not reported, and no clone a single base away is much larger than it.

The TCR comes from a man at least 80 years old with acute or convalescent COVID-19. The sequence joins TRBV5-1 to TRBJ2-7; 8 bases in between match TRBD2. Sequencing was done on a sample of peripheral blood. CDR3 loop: CASSLSGGHYEQYF. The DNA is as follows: TGCGCCAGCAGCTTGAGCGGGGGCCACTACGAGCAGTACTTC.